This T cell receptor (beta chain) was retrieved from a study of cytotoxic CD8 clonotypes in ibrutinib-treated CLL (dated by TCRdb to the early 2020s). With respect to the entire study: The cohort included some 14 treatment-naive and approximately twelve relapsed/refractory patients; around 17 were IGHV unmutated. Responses were partial in some 24 patients and complete in 2; after median approximately 69 months follow-up, roughly 14 stayed in remission and some twelve progressed. The response samples were drawn at a median of 12 months into treatment, with a range of about 6 to 36 months. On average, each sample had some 260,000 productive templates and more than 75,000 productive rearrangements. Of the approximately 87 participants in the trial, about two dozen had longitudinal samples available. Cryopreserved peripheral blood mononuclear cells were obtained prior to treatment, at the time of response, and at either disease progression or sustained remission. Every remission and progressive disease sample was obtained while ibrutinib was still being received by the patients. The investigation overall reported the following: Public clonotypes were rare and either contracted or stayed stable during treatment, and the rise in clonality at ibrutinib response reflected the expansion of private clonotypes. Sampling times were not matched between sustained-remission and progressing patients, and lymph node repertoires were not studied. Baseline clonality was found to be higher than that of age-matched healthy donors and was strongly correlated with circulating CD8+ T-cell counts. At ibrutinib response clonality went up, during sustained remission it held steady, and at progression it dropped back toward baseline.

This clone has a count of ten or more. The antigen this receptor binds is unknown. The input lacks base qualities; no much larger clone sits a single base away. Each clonotype received, on average, 10x coverage in deep resolution sequencing performed on a MiSeq, where the target depth lay between 1 in 1 million and 1 in 200,000 T cells. The immunoSEQ hsTCRB Kit was used to generate the TCR beta libraries. From the authors' description of their analysis: Data were analyzed with ImmunoSEQ Data Assistant and ImmunoSEQ Analyzer, with V, D and J genes assigned per IMGT definitions. Clonality, which ranges from 0 to 1, was calculated as one minus the normalized Shannon entropy of productive rearrangement frequencies. Public clonotype analysis was restricted to overrepresented clonotypes comprising at least 0.05% of each patient's repertoire. About 13 age-matched healthy donor repertoires from immuneACCESS were used as controls for clonality. This is the immuneACCESS table as TCRdb keeps it, with only in-frame sequences that have V and J called. A part of the clones is gone; compared with another copy, unresolved V genes explain less than half, and the rest is unexplained. From that table come the V and J calls and clone size; the DNA was used to work out D and trimming. The sample contains some 100,000 clones, 55% to 75% of them found a single time. About 39% of the sample is in the top ten clones.

From the cysteine up to the phenylalanine, the CDR3 has a length of 13 residues. The only DNA kept is the CDR3, 39 bases in frame from the first base. CDR1 and CDR2 (SGHTS, YDEGEE) derive from the germline V gene. V loses 1 base of germline sequence and J loses 5 bases, and the interval between the two ends is 6 bases. What the time point label conveys for this sample: approximately 25 months on ibrutinib. For TCR beta library preparation, 1.5 to 2.5 micrograms of genomic DNA were extracted from the cryopreserved PBMCs. Longitudinal blood samples from CLL patients receiving ibrutinib monotherapy were subjected to high-throughput TCR beta sequencing. Patients were enrolled in a phase 2 open-label single-center ibrutinib monotherapy trial.

Sample: PBMCs, taken after 24 months of ibrutinib treatment. The TCR was taken from a human donor with chronic lymphocytic leukemia. This receptor chain uses TRBV5-8 and TRBJ2-2; the D gene cannot be named for sure. At the DNA level, the sequence is TGTGCCAGCAGCTTGAGATCTACCGGGGAGCTGTTTTTT. Translation gives CASSLRSTGELFF.